A selection of T cell receptor beta chains follows, all from one sample in a study of blood T cell repertoires in COVID-19. Measured with immunoSEQ multiplex PCR; TCRdb has only the in-frame clones, and not every one. This sample yields some 70,000 clones, of which about 90% are seen a single time; around 7.9% belongs to the top ten. The sample consisted of peripheral blood. The receptors were sampled from a man aged 50 to 59 with active COVID-19. The conserved cysteine and the conserved F or W are not part of the CDR3 here.

CDR3	V	J
ASSEFRGTGASGSKEQF	TRBV2	TRBJ2-1
AISESSGGTGELF	TRBV10-3	TRBJ2-2
ASSYLQLTEAF	TRBV6-5	TRBJ1-1
ASRQGQANTGELF	TRBV6-5	TRBJ2-2
ASSIEGGVEAF	TRBV5-6	TRBJ1-1
ASSLDFGEQY	TRBV5-1	TRBJ2-7
ARSGPGLAGDTGELF	TRBV5-3	TRBJ2-2
ASSEGTGTEAF	TRBV2	TRBJ1-1
ASSLQGYEQY	TRBV5-8	TRBJ2-7
ASSQDQASNGELF	TRBV4-3	TRBJ2-2
ASSPGHYNSPLH	TRBV5-1	TRBJ1-6
ASSSGQGWETQY	TRBV9	TRBJ2-5
ASSPNPQGTRDGYT	TRBV7-3	TRBJ1-2
ASSPSRDTQY	TRBV19	TRBJ2-3
ASSYPGSGYEQY	TRBV6-6	TRBJ2-7
ASSPEIEETQY	TRBV7-8	TRBJ2-5
AWSPNLGQGEVGELF	TRBV30	TRBJ2-2
ASSYAADLVDGYT	TRBV6-2/TRBV6-3	TRBJ1-2
ASSHLGTGGSSYEQY	TRBV4-2	TRBJ2-7
ASSKGQGEAF	TRBV5-4	TRBJ1-1
SVRDIQGVRAGYT	TRBV29-1	TRBJ1-2
ASSSTGGAGEQY	TRBV7-9	TRBJ2-7
ASSPRTGANTGELF	TRBV9	TRBJ2-2
ASSRVLADTQY	TRBV7-3	TRBJ2-3
ASSSHPSYEQY	TRBV6-6	TRBJ2-7
ASISQGNQPQH	TRBV28	TRBJ1-5
ASTSSSNYGYT	TRBV28	TRBJ1-2
ASSWDSKNIQY	TRBV5-4	TRBJ2-4
ASSPPETANTEAF	TRBV27	TRBJ1-1
ASSLLVASTDTQY	TRBV7-2	TRBJ2-3
ATSAQGYGYT	TRBV24-1	TRBJ1-2
ASSLVGTGAYEQY	TRBV5-6	TRBJ2-7